One sample yielded the 30 T cell receptor beta chains listed below, sequenced in a study of T cells in Graves' hyperthyroidism and ophthalmopathy. Using RNA transcripts as the source, TCR beta CDR3 regions were amplified. When the TCR CDR3 underwent first-round RT-PCR, the HTBI primer set was used. TCRdb called the multiplex PCR reads again in MiXCR, with one record for every CDR3 protein. The repertoire holds about 520,000 distinct CDR3 sequences, roughly 20% seen once, with approximately 25% in the top ten. Sequenced: blood. The receptors here all came from a man between 18 and 29 years old with Graves' hyperthyroidism.

This clonotype was detected many times. The V call is TRBV27, the J call TRBJ2-5; D possibly corresponds to TRBD1 (6 bases). V was cut by 0 bases and J by 5 bases, with 13 bases left in between. Germline values: CDR1 MNHEY, CDR2 SMNVEV (reference sequence). The CDR3 runs to 15 residues. CDR3 DNA: TGTGCCAGCAGTTTATCACAGGGTAGGGGGGAGACCCAGTACTTC. As protein: CASSLSQGRGETQYF.

This chain connects TRBV12-5 to TRBJ1-1; D perhaps matches TRBD1 (6 bases). In germline, CDR1 is LGHNT, CDR2 FRNRAP. This CDR3 comprises 15 residues. Deletions cut 1 base from V and 4 bases from J, with 13 bases between. CDR3 nucleotide sequence: TGTGCTAGTGGTTTGGAACTCGGGGGCGGCACTGAAGCTTTCTTT. Protein product: CASGLELGGGTEAFF.

The chain uses TRBV7-9 and TRBJ2-5; D might be TRBD1 or TRBD2, each matching 5 bases. CDR1 and CDR2 from the germline V gene are SEHNR and FQNEAQ (reference sequence). This CDR3 spans 12 amino acids. The germline V and J ends were trimmed by 2 bases and 11 bases, with 12 bases remaining between them. As DNA, the CDR3 is TGTGCCAGCAGCTTAAACCGGGACCCACAGTACTTC. The encoded protein is CASSLNRDPQYF.

This clonotype was counted many times. J is TRBJ1-2 and V is TRBV6-1; D unclear. Germline CDR1 and CDR2: MNHNS and SASEGT. V gave up 1 base and J gave up 2 bases, with 5 bases separating them. This CDR3 is 13 amino acids long. In nucleotides, the CDR3 is TGTGCCAGCAGTGAAGGGGGAAACTATGGCTACACCTTC. Translating gives CASSEGGNYGYTF.

This clonotype occurred many times. This chain connects TRBV24-1 to TRBJ1-2; D gene ambiguous. CDR1 KGHDR and CDR2 SFDVKD come from the germline V gene. The CDR3 sequence is 10 residues long. The V gene lost 5 bases and the J gene lost 7 bases, with 4 bases spanning the gap. CDR3 residues: CATSVGGYTF. The CDR3 nucleotides read TGTGCCACCAGTGTAGGTGGCTACACCTTC.

This rearrangement joins TRBV30 to TRBJ1-2; D not resolved. V lost 5 bases and J lost 5, with 12 bases in between. Per germline, CDR1 GTSNPN and CDR2 SVGIG (reference sequence). CDR3 length: 12 amino acids. The CDR3 reads CAWWRGDYGYTF. CDR3 sequence (DNA): TGTGCCTGGTGGAGAGGCGATTATGGCTACACCTTC.

This clonotype was seen ten or more times. V usage is TRBV2 and J usage is TRBJ1-1; possible D gene TRBD1, 5 bases. Germline V gives CDR1 SNHLY, CDR2 FYNNEI. V lost 1 base and J 3 bases, leaving 12 bases between the germline ends. The CDR3 loop spans 15 amino acids. Here the CDR3 reads CASSEEAPGDTEAFF. CDR3 DNA sequence: TGTGCCAGCAGTGAAGAGGCACCGGGGGACACTGAAGCTTTCTTT.

This clonotype has a handful of counts. The chain carries TRBV18 and TRBJ2-7, with unresolved D. The germline V and J ends were trimmed by 0 bases and 5 bases, with 2 bases remaining between them. CDR3 length: 11 amino acids. In germline, CDR1 is KGHSH, CDR2 LQKENI. In DNA, the CDR3 is TGTGCCAGCTCACCACCGAACGAGCAGTACTTC. This encodes CASSPPNEQYF.

This chain connects TRBV2 to TRBJ1-5; 10 bases map to TRBD1. This CDR3 region has 17 residues. Germline CDR1 is SNHLY and CDR2 is FYNNEI. Trimming removed 2 bases from V and 5 bases from J; junction bases left unmatched: 9. The CDR3 protein is CASSEYPGTGVDQPQHF. Written as DNA, the CDR3 is TGTGCCAGCAGTGAATACCCCGGGACAGGGGTCGATCAGCCCCAGCATTTT.

Ten or more counts support this clonotype. The chain couples TRBV28 to TRBJ1-5, with D possibly being TRBD1 (5 bases). V was shortened by 7 bases and J by 6 bases, with 16 bases between the two germline ends. This CDR3 has 14 amino acids. CDR1 is MDHEN and CDR2 is SYDVKM in the germline V gene. The CDR3 spells CASIRGTGGQPQHF. In DNA form, the CDR3 reads TGTGCCAGCATTCGTGGGACCGGAGGTCAGCCCCAGCATTTT. Full variable domain (remainder filled in from reference TRBV28 and TRBJ1-5): DVKVTQSSRYLVKRTGEKVFLECVQDMDHENMFWYRQDPGLGLRLIYFSYDVKMKEKGDIPEGYSVSREKKERFSLILESASTNQTSMYLCASIRGTGGQPQHFGDGTRLSIL.

This clonotype has a handful of counts. This chain joins TRBV3-1 and TRBJ2-2; D call uncertain. Germline assignment: CDR1 LGHDT and CDR2 YNNKEL (reference sequence). The V end was cut by 1 base, the J end by 6 bases, with 18 bases between. The CDR3 covers 17 residues. CDR3 region: CASSQVRDSGTPGELFF. CDR3 bases: TGTGCCAGCAGCCAAGTTAGAGACTCCGGAACGCCCGGGGAGCTGTTTTTT.

Details on this clonotype: Just one base apart from a much larger clone, this may be a read error. V is TRBV30 and J is TRBJ1-3; D gene unclear. The CDR3 runs 13 residues. From germline, CDR1 is GTSNPN and CDR2 SVGIG (reference sequence). This CDR3 is CVSSDSTLSTIYF. The CDR3 DNA reads TGTGTCTCCTCGGACTCAACTCTGAGCACCATATATTTT.

In this sample, this clonotype turned up a few times. V usage is TRBV6-1 and J usage is TRBJ2-5, with TRBD1 as a possible D gene (6 bases). Germline CDR1 MNHNS, CDR2 SASEGT. Trimming stripped 8 bases from V and 2 bases from J, with 9 bases between. This CDR3 region has 12 residues. The CDR3 sequence: CASAQGQETQYF. In DNA, the CDR3 is TGTGCCAGCGCGCAGGGGCAAGAGACCCAGTACTTC.

Ten or more counts support this clonotype. The chain uses TRBV20-1 and TRBJ1-5; tentative D call: TRBD1 (5 bases). This CDR3 is built from 15 residues. Trimming stripped 3 bases from V and 3 bases from J, with 15 bases between. CDR1 is DFQATT and CDR2 is SNEGSKA in the germline V gene (reference sequence). The CDR3 reads CSASRALGDNQPQHF. The DNA of the CDR3 is TGCAGTGCTAGCAGAGCGTTGGGGGACAATCAGCCCCAGCATTTT.

The table lists this clonotype with a few counts. The DNA for the CDR3 is TGTGCCAGTAGTTGGGGACGGGTTGACAATCAGCCCCAGCATTTT. As protein: CASSWGRVDNQPQHF. The gene calls are TRBV19 and TRBJ1-5, with D tentatively TRBD1 (5 bases). Per germline, CDR1 LNHDA and CDR2 SQIVND (reference sequence). CDR3 size: 15 residues. The V gene lost 5 bases and the J gene lost 3 bases, with 14 bases spanning the gap.

This clonotype was picked up many times. The chain couples TRBV4-2 to TRBJ2-7; D is perhaps TRBD1 or TRBD2 (6 bases each). The CDR3 runs 15 residues. V lost 0 bases, J lost 6 bases, and 15 bases lay in between. CDR1 and CDR2 (germline): LGHNA, YNFKEQ. The CDR3 DNA reads as TGTGCCAGCAGCCAAGAGGAGGGTAGCAGGGGCGAGCAGTACTTC. It translates to CASSQEEGSRGEQYF.

This clonotype was seen at least ten times. The gene calls are TRBV28 and TRBJ2-7; TRBD1 matches 11 bases. Germline CDR1 MDHEN, CDR2 SYDVKM. This CDR3 has 13 amino acids. J lost 3 bases, V lost 10 bases, and 5 bases had no gene match. The CDR3 nucleotides read TGTGCCACTGAGGGACAGGGGGACTACGAGCAGTACTTC. It translates to CATEGQGDYEQYF.

This sequence joins TRBV20-1 and TRBJ1-5, with 8 nucleotides matching TRBD1. Germline V gene lookup returns CDR1 DFQATT and CDR2 SNEGSKA (reference sequence). The CDR3 length is 14 residues. CDR3 sequence: CSVRQGLNVQPQHF. DNA of the CDR3: TGCAGCGTTCGACAGGGGCTGAACGTCCAGCCCCAGCATTTT.

This clonotype was found many times. V usage is TRBV6-5 and J usage is TRBJ2-4, with D possibly being TRBD1 or TRBD2 (6 bases each). Germline loops: CDR1 MNHEY, CDR2 SVGAGI. The CDR3 runs to 14 residues. V lost 6 bases to trimming and J lost 6 bases, with 15 bases between them. The CDR3 sequence: CASSPGGEPNIQYF. The DNA for the CDR3 is TGTGCCAGCAGCCCCGGGGGCGAACCAAACATTCAGTACTTC.

This clonotype occurred many times. This sequence joins TRBV24-1 and TRBJ2-2; D is ambiguous. CDR3 length equals 14 residues. Germline loops: CDR1 KGHDR, CDR2 SFDVKD. V lost 5 bases and J lost 0, with 6 bases in between. CDR3 protein: CATSGQTNTGELFF. In DNA, the CDR3 is TGTGCCACCAGTGGGCAAACGAACACCGGGGAGCTGTTTTTT.

This clonotype came up a few times. A read error may produce the germline difference seen at one junction end. The chain is built from TRBV12-5 and TRBJ1-1; D is uncertain. The CDR3 runs 14 residues. Germline V gives CDR1 LGHNT, CDR2 FRNRAP. CDR3 loop: CASGSRPGLADAFF. The DNA for the CDR3 is TGTGCTAGTGGCTCTAGACCGGGTTTGGCTGATGCTTTCTTT.

This clonotype was recorded many times. V usage is TRBV12-3 or TRBV12-4 and J usage is TRBJ1-2; D gene unclear. The germline V and J ends were trimmed by 3 bases and 4 bases, with 9 bases remaining between them. This CDR3 contains 13 residues. The CDR3 DNA is TGTGCCAGCAGTTTCCCCGGTTCCTATGGCTACACCTTC. It specifies CASSFPGSYGYTF.

This clonotype was seen ten or more times. The rearrangement uses TRBV7-8 and TRBJ2-5; D tentatively fits TRBD1 or TRBD2 (5 bases each). Between the trimmed V and J ends, which lost 4 bases and 4 bases, there was a span of 10 bases. The germline V gene encodes CDR1 SGHVS and CDR2 FQNEAQ. This CDR3 spans 13 amino acids. CDR3 nucleotides: TGTGCCAGCAGCTCGGGACGCGGAGAGACCCAGTACTTC. It is translated as CASSSGRGETQYF. Variable domain in full (rest from reference TRBV7-8 and TRBJ2-5): GAGVSQSPRYKVAKRGQDVALRCDPISGHVSLFWYQQALGQGPEFLTYFQNEAQLDKSGLPSDRFFAERPEGSVSTLKIQRTQQEDSAVYLCASSSGRGETQYFGPGTRLLVL.

This clonotype was detected ten times or more. This chain connects TRBV4-2 to TRBJ2-7, with D maybe TRBD1 (5 bases). CDR1 and CDR2 from the germline V gene are LGHNA and YNFKEQ. This CDR3 contains 14 residues. Trimming left V 1 base short and J 3 bases short, with 10 bases between. CDR3 DNA sequence: TGTGCCAGCAGCCAAGTGTCAGGGATCTACGAGCAGTACTTC. Protein: CASSQVSGIYEQYF.

This clonotype was observed many times. This chain links TRBV6-1 with TRBJ2-2; D gene unclear. Between the trimmed V and J ends, which lost 7 bases and 8 bases, there was a span of 8 bases. The CDR3 is made up of 11 amino acids. Looked up from germline, CDR1 is MNHNS and CDR2 is SASEGT. As DNA, the CDR3 is TGTGCCAGCATGGTGGGTGGGGAGCTGTTTTTT. Translating gives CASMVGGELFF.

This clonotype was seen ten or more times. The chain employs TRBV12-3 or TRBV12-4 and TRBJ1-5; D is undetermined. V was shortened by 4 bases and J by 1 base, with 8 bases between the two germline ends. The CDR3 totals 14 residues. Here the CDR3 DNA reads TGTGCCAGCAGTTCGCATATGAGCAATCAGCCCCAGCATTTT. It is translated as CASSSHMSNQPQHF.

The chain combines TRBV5-4 with TRBJ1-2, with D perhaps TRBD1 (6 bases). The germline V gene has CDR1 SGHNT and CDR2 YYREEE (reference sequence). The CDR3 length is 16 residues. V was clipped by 3 bases and J by 4 bases, with 19 bases between them. The CDR3 loop reads CASSSPDGGLGYGYTF. The CDR3 DNA follows: TGTGCCAGCAGCTCCCCTGATGGGGGGCTTGGCTATGGCTACACCTTC.

This rearrangement joins TRBV30 to TRBJ1-2, with D perhaps matching TRBD1 (5 bases). This CDR3 has 13 residues. CDR1 is GTSNPN and CDR2 is SVGIG in the germline V gene (reference sequence). V lost 0 bases to trimming and J lost 7 bases, with 12 bases between them. The CDR3 nucleotides are TGTGCCTGGAGTGTGTGGGGGTATCTTGGCTACACCTTC. Translated: CAWSVWGYLGYTF.

This clonotype appeared many times. The V and J genes are TRBV19 and TRBJ2-5; D may match TRBD1 or TRBD2 (6 bases each). This CDR3 has 15 residues. In germline, CDR1 is LNHDA, CDR2 SQIVND (reference sequence). Trimming shortened V by 11 bases and J by 5 bases, and 24 bases separated the two germline ends. The CDR3 DNA is TGTGCCTCCGGAGACCCGACAGGACGGGGGGAGACCCAGTACTTC. Protein sequence: CASGDPTGRGETQYF. Filled out from reference TRBV19 and TRBJ2-5, the complete variable domain reads DGGITQSPKYLFRKEGQNVTLSCEQNLNHDAMYWYRQDPGQGLRLIYYSQIVNDFQKGDIAEGYSVSREKKESFPLTVTSAQKNPTAFYLCASGDPTGRGETQYFGPGTRLLVL.

This clonotype has at least ten counts. J is TRBJ1-5 and V is TRBV2, with D possibly matching TRBD1 (5 bases). The V end was cut by 6 bases, the J end by 0 bases, with 12 bases between. The CDR3 length is 15 residues. The germline V gene encodes CDR1 SNHLY and CDR2 FYNNEI. The CDR3 nucleotides are TGTGCCAGCAGCGACAGTTTTTATAGCAATCAGCCCCAGCATTTT. Its protein product is CASSDSFYSNQPQHF.